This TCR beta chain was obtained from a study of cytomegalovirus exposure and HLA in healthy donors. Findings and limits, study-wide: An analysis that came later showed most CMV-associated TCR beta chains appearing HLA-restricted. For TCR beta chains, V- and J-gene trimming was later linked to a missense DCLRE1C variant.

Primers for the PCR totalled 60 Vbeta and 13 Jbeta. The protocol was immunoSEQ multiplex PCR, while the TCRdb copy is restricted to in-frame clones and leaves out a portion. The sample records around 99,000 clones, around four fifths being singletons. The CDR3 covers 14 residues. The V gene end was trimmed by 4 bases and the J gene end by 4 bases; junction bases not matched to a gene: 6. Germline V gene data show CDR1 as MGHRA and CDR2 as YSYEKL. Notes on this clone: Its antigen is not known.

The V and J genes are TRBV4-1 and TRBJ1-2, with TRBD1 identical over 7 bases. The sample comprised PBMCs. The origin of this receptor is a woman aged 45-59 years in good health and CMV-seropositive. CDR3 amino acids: CASSPDQGGYGYTF. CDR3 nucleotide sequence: TGCGCCAGCAGCCCCGACCAGGGGGGCTATGGCTACACCTTC.